The next 14 T cell receptor beta chains were all read from a single sample in a study of blood T cell repertoires in COVID-19 (TCRdb year 2020). Library creation used the immunoSEQ multiplex PCR assay. Imported from immuneACCESS, the table was reduced by TCRdb to in-frame sequences with V and J called. These copies leave out some clones; in studies compared against another copy, an unresolved V gene accounts for under half, and the cause of the remainder is not known. This sample holds around 160,000 clones; 84% were observed only once. The top ten clones comprise 5.5% to 7.5% of the sample. The sequenced material came from PBMCs or T cells enriched from blood (not recorded which). These receptors were collected from a woman aged 45-65 years who had been exposed to COVID-19.

The rearrangement joins TRBV13 to TRBJ1-6; TRBD1 matches 7 bases. CDR3 size: 14 residues. The ends lost 0 bases at V and 7 bases at J; junction bases unmatched: 0. Per the germline V gene, CDR1 is PRHDT and CDR2 is FYEKMQ (reference sequence). This chain's CDR3 is CASSLGTGNSPLHF. CDR3 coding DNA: TGTGCCAGCAGCTTAGGGACAGGGAATTCACCCCTCCACTTT.

This chain uses TRBV5-6 with TRBJ2-3, with a tentative D call TRBD1 (6 bases). CDR1 and CDR2 (germline): SGHDT, YYEEEE. V dropped 3 bases and J dropped 6 bases, with 14 bases sitting between them. The CDR3 consists of 14 residues. CDR3 sequence reads: CASSSGVRGDTQYF. CDR3 coding DNA: TGTGCCAGCAGCTCAGGGGTGAGGGGGGATACGCAGTATTTT.

This clone was recorded once. The V call is TRBV5-1, the J call TRBJ1-1; possible D gene TRBD1, 6 bases. This CDR3 comprises 11 residues. CDR1 is SGHRS, CDR2 YFSETQ, per germline. The germline V and J ends were trimmed by 5 bases and 11 bases, with 13 bases remaining between them. The CDR3 region is CASSSGGAAFF. The CDR3 DNA reads TGCGCCAGCAGTTCTGGGGGGGCCGCTTTCTTT.

This chain links TRBV2 with TRBJ2-7; perhaps TRBD1 as D (6 bases). CDR3 size: 13 residues. Germline assignment: CDR1 SNHLY and CDR2 FYNNEI. V lost 6 bases to trimming and J lost 1 base, with 10 bases between them. The DNA for the CDR3 is TGTGCCAGCAGATGGACAGAGTCCTACGAGCAGTACTTC. Its translation: CASRWTESYEQYF.

The chain is built from TRBV27 and TRBJ1-2; D remains ambiguous. The CDR3 runs to 14 residues. Germline V lookup: CDR1 MNHEY, CDR2 SMNVEV (reference sequence). Trimming left V 0 bases short and J 0 bases short, with 5 bases between. This CDR3 is CASSLSTANYGYTF. The CDR3 DNA is TGTGCCAGCAGTTTATCCACAGCTAACTATGGCTACACCTTC.

The chain carries TRBV3-1 (or the pseudogene TRBV3-2) and TRBJ1-3, with 8 bases that match TRBD1. CDR3 length: 15 residues. V lost 2 bases, J lost 0 bases, and 0 bases stayed unmatched. Germline values: CDR1 LGHDT, CDR2 YNNKEL (reference sequence). The CDR3 loop reads CASSQTGGSGNTIYF. CDR3 nucleotides: TGTGCCAGCAGCCAAACAGGGGGCTCTGGAAACACCATATATTTT.

The chain couples TRBV5-6 to TRBJ1-4; tentative D call: TRBD1 (5 bases). Germline V gene lookup returns CDR1 SGHDT and CDR2 YYEEEE. V lost 4 bases and J lost 0, with 13 bases in between. This CDR3 is built from 16 residues. CDR3: CASSPGLGATNEKLFF. The CDR3 DNA reads TGTGCCAGCAGCCCAGGGTTAGGGGCAACTAATGAAAAACTGTTTTTT.

This chain uses TRBV5-1 with TRBJ2-7; possible D gene TRBD1, 5 bases. The length of the CDR3 is 14 residues. The V end was cut by 0 bases, the J end by 1 base, with 8 bases between. Germline values: CDR1 SGHRS, CDR2 YFSETQ. The CDR3 DNA reads as TGCGCCAGCAGCTTGGTTCAGGGTTCCTACGAGCAGTACTTC. It translates to CASSLVQGSYEQYF.

The chain couples TRBV7-9 to TRBJ2-7; possible D gene TRBD1, 6 bases. V was clipped by 1 base and J by 5 bases, with 9 bases between them. This CDR3 spans 13 amino acids. The germline V gene has CDR1 SEHNR and CDR2 FQNEAQ (reference sequence). The DNA for the CDR3 is TGTGCCAGCAGCTTAGTTCAGGGGCACGAGCAGTACTTC. Translated: CASSLVQGHEQYF.

This clone was seen only a few times. The chain is built from TRBV27 and TRBJ2-7; 13 bases match TRBD2. Germline CDR1 is MNHEY and CDR2 is SMNVEV (reference sequence). This CDR3 contains 17 residues. V shed 5 bases and J 3 bases; nucleotides not matched to a gene: 10. CDR3 amino acids: CASSQFRLAGGYYEQYF. The CDR3 region has the DNA TGTGCCAGCAGTCAGTTTCGACTAGCGGGAGGCTACTACGAGCAGTACTTC.

The J gene is TRBJ1-2, the V gene TRBV15; D might be TRBD1 (6 bases). The CDR3 covers 15 residues. Between the trimmed V and J ends, which lost 6 bases and 8 bases, there was a span of 22 bases. Germline V CDR1 and CDR2: LNHNV, YYDKDF (reference sequence). The DNA for the CDR3 is TGTGCCACCAGAAGAACAGGGTCGGGTAGCGTCGGCTACACCTTC. Translation gives CATRRTGSGSVGYTF. Using reference TRBV15 and TRBJ1-2 for the parts outside the CDR3, the full variable domain is DAMVIQNPRYQVTQFGKPVTLSCSQTLNHNVMYWYQQKSSQAPKLLFHYYDKDFNNEADTPDNFQSRRPNTSFCFLDIRSPGLGDTAMYLCATRRTGSGSVGYTFGSGTRLTVV.

The chain carries TRBV10-2 and TRBJ1-3; 7 nucleotides align to TRBD1. CDR3 length: 16 amino acids. Per the germline V gene, CDR1 is WSHSY and CDR2 is SAAADI. J was trimmed by 4 bases and V by 4 bases; bases with no gene match: 10. The CDR3 reads CASSGTTGPGGNTIYF. Here the CDR3 DNA reads TGCGCCAGCAGTGGGACGACAGGGCCGGGGGGAAACACCATATATTTT.

The chain links TRBV12-5 to TRBJ1-4, with TRBD1 matching over 7 bases. With 11 bases clipped from V and 7 bases from J, the junction kept 7 bases outside the gene matches. Germline V lookup: CDR1 LGHNT, CDR2 FRNRAP. This CDR3 comprises 12 residues. This CDR3 reads CASAGGGEKLFF. The CDR3 DNA is TGTGCTTCTGCAGGGGGAGGTGAAAAACTGTTTTTT.

V usage is TRBV29-1 and J usage is TRBJ2-4; 8 bases align to TRBD1. J was trimmed by 2 bases and V by 6 bases; bases with no gene match: 9. This CDR3 is built from 15 residues. CDR1 and CDR2 from the germline V gene are SQVTM and ANQGSEA. The chain's CDR3 is CSVTGGAWSKNIQYF. The CDR3 DNA sequence: TGCAGCGTAACAGGGGGTGCATGGTCCAAAAACATTCAGTACTTC.